The clone carrying this T cell receptor beta chain was detected only once. The V gene lost 7 bases and the J gene lost 4 bases, with 13 bases spanning the gap. Germline V lookup: CDR1 SNHLY, CDR2 FYNNEI. This CDR3 spans 13 amino acids. The record originates from a study of OX40 agonist ivuxolimab in advanced cancers. The repertoire was sequenced with immunoSEQ multiplex PCR; TCRdb's copy has only in-frame clones and lacks some. Of roughly 100,000 clones in the sample, 90% were seen once. This TCR was recovered from an adult with an advanced solid tumor such as melanoma, head and neck, liver or kidney cancer. J is TRBJ1-2 and V is TRBV2; D remains ambiguous. This material consisted of CD4+ or CD8+ T cells sorted from blood, taken in a trial of the OX40 agonist ivuxolimab. CDR3 protein: CASTVLAGYGYTF. In DNA form, the CDR3 reads TGTGCCAGCACTGTCCTGGCCGGCTATGGCTACACCTTC. Full variable domain (rest looked up from reference TRBV2 and TRBJ1-2): EPEVTQTPSHQVTQMGQEVILRCVPISNHLYFYWYRQILGQKVEFLVSFYNNEISEKSEIFDDQFSVERPDGSNFTLKIRSTKLEDSAMYFCASTVLAGYGYTFGSGTRLTVV.